This passage covers 13 T cell receptor beta chains from one sample sequenced in a study of cytomegalovirus exposure and HLA in healthy donors. PCR amplification relied on 60 Vbeta primers (plus 13 Jbeta primers). The method was immunoSEQ multiplex PCR; TCRdb's version includes in-frame clones alone and lacks a portion of them. The data show about 160,000 clones, 77% seen once. Material: PBMCs. The receptors here all came from a woman under 40 in good health and CMV-seronegative.

The chain couples TRBV30 to TRBJ1-2, with a possible D match to TRBD1 (5 bases). Germline CDR1 is GTSNPN and CDR2 is SVGIG (reference sequence). Trimming pared 8 bases from V and 8 bases from J, leaving 18 bases between. This CDR3 is 12 amino acids long. The CDR3 protein is CAGHEEKGGYTF. The CDR3 DNA follows: TGTGCCGGACACGAAGAAAAAGGGGGCTACACCTTC.

J is TRBJ2-7 and V is TRBV7-8, with 11 bases that match TRBD2. Trimming cost V 2 bases and J 7 bases; bases outside gene matches: 4. Germline CDR1 and CDR2: SGHVS and FQNEAQ. This CDR3 region has 14 residues. The CDR3 DNA is TGTGCCAGCAGCTTACGACTAGCGGGACATGAGCAGTACTTC. Amino acids: CASSLRLAGHEQYF.

The V gene is TRBV27, the J gene TRBJ2-7; D is possibly TRBD1 (5 bases). V lost 11 bases and J 0 bases, leaving 20 bases between the germline ends. The CDR3 has 15 residues. Per germline, CDR1 MNHEY and CDR2 SMNVEV (reference sequence). The CDR3 here is CASMGPRADSYEQYF. CDR3 coding DNA: TGTGCCTCGATGGGGCCACGGGCGGACTCCTACGAGCAGTACTTC.

Only one count was recorded for this clone. The chain recombines TRBV7-2 with TRBJ1-5, with D maybe TRBD1 (5 bases). The CDR3 extends over 16 amino acids. V was clipped by 2 bases and J by 0 bases, with 11 bases between them. The germline CDR1 and CDR2 sequences are SGHTA and FQGNSA. The CDR3 nucleotides are TGTGCCAGCAGCTTATGGCAGGGTGCTAGCAATCAGCCCCAGCATTTT. It translates to CASSLWQGASNQPQHF. Variable domain in full (rest from reference TRBV7-2 and TRBJ1-5): GAGVSQSPSNKVTEKGKDVELRCDPISGHTALYWYRQSLGQGLEFLIYFQGNSAPDKSGLPSDRFSAERTGGSVSTLTIQRTQQEDSAVYLCASSLWQGASNQPQHFGDGTRLSIL.

This chain connects TRBV2 to TRBJ2-1, with D perhaps TRBD2 (7 bases). The CDR3 length is 15 residues. V lost 2 bases and J 2 bases, leaving 10 bases between the germline ends. CDR1 is SNHLY and CDR2 is FYNNEI in the germline V gene. DNA for the CDR3: TGTGCCAGCAGTGAAAGGGGGGGTACCTACAATGAGCAGTTCTTC. It yields the protein CASSERGGTYNEQFF.

The V call is TRBV6-5, the J call TRBJ1-6, with D possibly TRBD1 on 5 matching bases. Looked up from germline, CDR1 is MNHEY and CDR2 is SVGAGI. Deletions cut 6 bases from V and 9 bases from J, with 9 bases between. The CDR3 runs 12 residues. CDR3 DNA sequence: TGTGCCAGCAGAGGACAAGTTTCACCCCTCCACTTT. It encodes CASRGQVSPLHF.

V and J are TRBV9 and TRBJ2-7; 8 bases map to TRBD2. The CDR3 extends over 15 amino acids. V dropped 0 bases and J dropped 0; count of bases not matched to a gene: 2. The V gene's germline CDR1 is SGDLS and CDR2 YYNGEE. The DNA for the CDR3 is TGTGCCAGCAGCGTAGACGGGAGGGACTCCTACGAGCAGTACTTC. This sequence encodes CASSVDGRDSYEQYF.

This chain joins TRBV7-6 and TRBJ1-1, with TRBD1 matching 7 bases. With 1 base clipped from V and 5 bases from J, the junction kept 4 bases outside the gene matches. Germline lookup yields CDR1 SGHVS and CDR2 FNYEAQ. The CDR3 totals 14 residues. Here the CDR3 DNA reads TGTGCCAGCAGCTTAGGGACAGGAATAACTGAAGCTTTCTTT. It translates to CASSLGTGITEAFF. Full variable domain (rest looked up from reference TRBV7-6 and TRBJ1-1): GAGVSQSPRYKVTKRGQDVALRCDPISGHVSLYWYRQALGQGPEFLTYFNYEAQQDKSGLPNDRFSAERPEGSISTLTIQRTEQRDSAMYRCASSLGTGITEAFFGQGTRLTVV.

This clone was recorded a few times. The chain uses TRBV6-4 and TRBJ1-2; weak D call: TRBD1 (5 bases). This CDR3 has 13 residues. Germline lookup yields CDR1 MRHNA and CDR2 SNTAGT. V was shortened by 2 bases and J by 8 bases, with 12 bases between the two germline ends. DNA of the CDR3: TGTGCCAGCAGTGACCTCGGGGGAAGCGGCTACACCTTC. It encodes CASSDLGGSGYTF.

Comments on this clone: The missing conserved phenylalanine or tryptophan at the end of this CDR3 makes a read error likely. The limits of the CDR3 on the DNA are not certain, so only TCRdb's listed CDR3 is given. The chain combines TRBV21-1 with TRBJ1-4. TRBV21-1 is an annotated pseudogene. Termini included, the CDR3 measures 8 amino acids. The CDR3 spells CASTSGGA.

The genes are TRBV4-3 and TRBJ2-3, with TRBD2 matching over 8 bases. Trimming removed 4 bases from V and 4 bases from J; junction bases left unmatched: 10. Germline V gives CDR1 LGHNA, CDR2 YSLEER. The CDR3 runs to 16 residues. CDR3 DNA sequence: TGCGCCAGCAGCCCAGCACTAGCGGCCACGGCAGATACGCAGTATTTT. This translates into CASSPALAATADTQYF.

V is TRBV5-4 and J is TRBJ1-2; 7 bases agree with TRBD1. The CDR3 length is 14 residues. Germline lookup yields CDR1 SGHNT and CDR2 YYREEE (reference sequence). Trimming removed 3 bases from V and 2 bases from J; junction bases left unmatched: 4. CDR3 in DNA: TGTGCCAGCAGCTCCGGGACAGTCAACTATGGCTACACCTTC. This translates into CASSSGTVNYGYTF. Full variable domain (missing parts from reference TRBV5-4 and TRBJ1-2): ETGVTQSPTHLIKTRGQQVTLRCSSQSGHNTVSWYQQALGQGPQFIFQYYREEENGRGNFPPRFSGLQFPNYSSELNVNALELDDSALYLCASSSGTVNYGYTFGSGTRLTVV.

The chain joins TRBV27 to TRBJ2-3; D call uncertain. The CDR3 spans 12 residues. The germline V gene encodes CDR1 MNHEY and CDR2 SMNVEV (reference sequence). V was clipped by 5 bases and J by 6 bases, with 9 bases between them. DNA for the CDR3: TGTGCCAGCAGTCCATATCGGGATACGCAGTATTTT. This gives the protein CASSPYRDTQYF.